The entry that follows covers one T cell receptor (beta chain) sequence. These data come from a study of T cells expressing NK-cell markers. Study details: Researchers got TCR beta repertoires out of sorted CD3+CD56+NKG2C+, CD3+CD56+NKG2C- and CD3+CD56-NKG2C+ T cells. The authors sequenced eight donors, of whom seven were HCMV-seropositive and one was seronegative.

The CDR3 totals 14 residues. Germline assignment: CDR1 KGHDR and CDR2 SFDVKD. Beta-chain TCR cDNA was generated via 5'RACE template switching with UMIs. TCRdb reanalyzed the 5' RACE reads and collapses them to one entry per CDR3 protein, without DNA. The sample includes about 150,000 distinct CDR3 sequences. This sequence joins TRBV24-1 and TRBJ2-2; TCRdb picks TRBD1, but there is no DNA to check that call. What was sequenced was blood T cells: a sorted CD56 or NKG2C T cell subset, CD4+ or CD8+ T cells, or bulk PBMC T cells (not recorded which). The clonotype originates from a woman aged 45-59 years in good health. The CDR3 protein is CATRGTGWTGELFF.